These 3 T cell receptor beta chains share one sample of origin, sequenced in a study of blood T cell repertoires in COVID-19. Assay: immunoSEQ multiplex PCR; the TCRdb copy retains only in-frame clones and omits some. There are under 150,000 clones in the sample; 80% to 90% occur only once, and approximately 3% lies in the top ten. The sequenced sample was peripheral blood. Receptors originate from a woman aged 55-70 years with active COVID-19.

This clone was counted once. V is TRBV5-1 and J is TRBJ2-7; 10 bases line up with TRBD1. The junction had 7 bases not matched to a gene; V was cut back by 4 bases and J by 3 bases. CDR1 is SGHRS and CDR2 is YFSETQ in the germline V gene. The CDR3 totals 15 residues. In nucleotides, the CDR3 is TGCGCCAGCAGCAGAGGACAGGGGGTATACTACGAGCAGTACTTC. It yields the protein CASSRGQGVYYEQYF. Full variable domain (outside the CDR3, taken from reference TRBV5-1 and TRBJ2-7): KAGVTQTPRYLIKTRGQQVTLSCSPISGHRSVSWYQQTPGQGLQFLFEYFSETQRNKGNFPGRFSGRQFSNSRSEMNVSTLELGDSALYLCASSRGQGVYYEQYFGPGTRLTVT.

The chain joins TRBV6-2 or TRBV6-3 to TRBJ2-1; 13 bases are shared with TRBD2. Trimming at V came to 4 bases and at J to 6 bases, leaving 3 bases not matched to a gene. Germline V CDR1 and CDR2: MNHEY, SVGEGT. This CDR3 comprises 15 residues. CDR3 sequence: CASSSTSGRANEQFF. CDR3 nucleotide sequence: TGTGCCAGCAGTTCCACTAGCGGGAGGGCCAATGAGCAGTTCTTC.

The chain couples TRBV28 to TRBJ2-7, with D perhaps TRBD2 (6 bases). This CDR3 is 15 amino acids long. V dropped 5 bases and J dropped 3 bases, with 17 bases sitting between them. The germline V gene encodes CDR1 MDHEN and CDR2 SYDVKM. The CDR3 region is CASSGFGGSFYEQYF. The CDR3 bases are TGTGCCAGCAGTGGCTTTGGGGGGAGCTTCTACGAGCAGTACTTC.